Listed here is a single T cell receptor (beta chain). The data were obtained in a study of shared clonotypes between healthy human individuals. Study-wide background: A donor's plate count was three for CD4 naive and three for CD4 memory; CD8 naive had two and CD8 memory one.

Genomic DNA from each subset was divided evenly over several immunoSEQ plates. Profiled with immunoSEQ multiplex PCR; TCRdb holds only in-frame clones, not every one. Among some 2 million clones, approximately 94% were seen once, and the ten largest hold 0.85% to 1.2%. Trimming removed 8 bases at V and 5 bases at J, with 13 bases between. The CDR3 totals 13 residues. Germline V gene sequence: CDR1 MNHEY, CDR2 SVGAGI. Positive CCR7 selection of CD45RO-negative cells yielded the naive CD8 cells, and terminally differentiated effector memory CD45RA+ cells were excluded. This clonotype originated in a man younger than 35 in good health. Sequencing was carried out using naive CD8+ T cells sorted from blood. The rearrangement uses TRBV6-5 and TRBJ2-4; no reliable D call. This CDR3 reads CASASGQENIQYF. CDR3 DNA sequence: TGTGCCAGCGCCTCTGGTCAGGAAAACATTCAGTACTTC.